Reported below is one T cell receptor (beta chain). The record originates from a study of blood T cell repertoires in COVID-19. Background on the study: The study drew acute and convalescent COVID-19 samples from the United States, Italy and Spain. The cDNA or gDNA used as material had been derived from T cells, B-cell-depleted T cells, or PBMCs.

Sequencing was performed with immunoSEQ multiplex PCR; in TCRdb, only in-frame clones are kept and a portion is missing. The sample has roughly 380,000 clones; roughly 80% are singletons. The TCR was taken from a human donor with acute or convalescent COVID-19. The donor label of this sample is uncertain. The source material was peripheral blood.

The CDR3 bases are TGTGCCAGCAGTTACTGGCCGGGGGGGCTCAACTATGGCTACACCTTC. Amino acids: CASSYWPGGLNYGYTF. The V and J genes are TRBV6-5 and TRBJ1-2; TRBD1 might be the D (6 bases). Trimming pared 1 base from V and 2 bases from J, leaving 14 bases between. The germline V gene has CDR1 MNHEY and CDR2 SVGAGI. The CDR3 has 16 amino acids.